This TCR beta chain was observed in a study of blood T cell repertoires in COVID-19. Authors' data handling: By means of reference gene primer amplification, nucleated cell counts were estimated. Libraries were prepared by immunoSEQ multiplex PCR; TCRdb keeps only in-frame clonotypes and omits some of them. V and J calls and clone size come straight from that table; D and trimming were deduced from the DNA. The table records about 81,000 clones, around 80% of them present only once. Looked up from germline, CDR1 is MDHEN and CDR2 is SYDVKM. The CDR3 covers 15 residues. V shed 6 bases, J shed 2 bases, and the junction held 7 bases outside the gene matches.

The sequenced sample consisted of peripheral blood. The chain joins TRBV28 to TRBJ1-1, with 9 nucleotides matching TRBD1. The sequence derives from a human donor in a cohort sampled during active COVID-19. The DNA for the CDR3 is TGTGCCAGCAGGTACAGGGACAGGGCAAACACTGAAGCTTTCTTT. Residues: CASRYRDRANTEAFF.